These 20 T cell receptor beta chains share one sample of origin, sequenced in a study of blood T cell repertoires in COVID-19. Repertoires were generated with immunoSEQ multiplex PCR, while TCRdb's copy carries only in-frame clones and drops some. The sample yields a few hundred thousand clones, roughly four fifths seen once. Input material: PBMCs or T cells enriched from blood (not recorded which). These TCRs come from a man aged 35-49 years who had been exposed to COVID-19.

For the CDR3, the DNA is TGCGCCAGCAGCCAAATTTTAAGCGCGGGTGTATTTTTAAACATTCAGTACTTC. Amino acids: CASSQILSAGVFLNIQYF. The chain links TRBV4-1 to TRBJ2-4; D is possibly TRBD2 (5 bases). The CDR3 contains 18 residues. CDR1 and CDR2 from the germline V gene are MGHRA and YSYEKL. The V gene lost 2 bases and the J gene lost 6 bases, with 23 bases spanning the gap.

The chain combines TRBV4-1 with TRBJ2-1, with a tentative D call TRBD1 (6 bases). The ends were cut back, 0 bases at V and 4 bases at J, with 13 bases in the middle. CDR3 size: 16 residues. In germline, CDR1 is MGHRA, CDR2 YSYEKL. The CDR3 DNA reads as TGCGCCAGCAGCCAAGATCAGGGACACAGATACAATGAGCAGTTCTTC. Its protein is CASSQDQGHRYNEQFF.

The chain uses TRBV7-3 and TRBJ1-1; 7 bases fit TRBD1. Germline assignment: CDR1 SGHTA and CDR2 FQGTGA. The V and J ends lost 5 bases and 4 bases, in that order; junction bases with no gene match: 1. The CDR3 has 12 amino acids. The CDR3 bases are TGTGCCAGCAGCCCAGGGGGCACTGAAGCTTTCTTT. Protein sequence: CASSPGGTEAFF.

This chain links TRBV11-2 with TRBJ1-2; D perhaps matches TRBD1 (5 bases). Germline lookup yields CDR1 SGHAT and CDR2 FQNNGV. With 5 bases removed from V and 4 bases from J, the gap between germline ends came to 11 bases. The length of the CDR3 is 13 residues. CDR3 bases: TGTGCCAGCAGCGATGGGACTCCCTATGGCTACACCTTC. Translated, it gives CASSDGTPYGYTF.

The CDR3 DNA reads TGTGCCAGCAGTTCCGGGTTCGGGGTCTATGGCTACACCTTC. It is translated as CASSSGFGVYGYTF. The genes are TRBV5-6 and TRBJ1-2; no definite D call. V lost 5 bases to trimming and J lost 4 bases, with 15 bases between them. Germline V CDR1 and CDR2: SGHDT, YYEEEE. The length of the CDR3 is 14 residues.

This clone was recorded only once. The CDR3 loop reads CASTRAFTIYF. The CDR3 DNA is TGTGCCAGCACCAGGGCTTTCACCATATATTTT. This sequence joins TRBV2 and TRBJ1-3; tentatively, D is TRBD1 (5 bases). The CDR3 spans 11 residues. Trimming stripped 7 bases from V and 9 bases from J, with 10 bases between. The germline CDR1 and CDR2 sequences are SNHLY and FYNNEI.

The J gene is TRBJ2-1, the V gene TRBV7-6; 11 nucleotides agree with TRBD2. This CDR3 contains 16 residues. The V gene's germline CDR1 is SGHVS and CDR2 FNYEAQ. V was clipped by 6 bases and J by 10 bases; unmatched bases: 14. CDR3 coding DNA: TGTGCCAGCAGGCCCCGTGGGACTAGCGGCGCCCGGGAGCAGTTCTTC. This translates into CASRPRGTSGAREQFF.

This clone appeared a few times. This rearrangement joins TRBV5-8 to TRBJ1-3; no reliable D call. Germline assignment: CDR1 SGHTS and CDR2 YDEGEE. This CDR3 contains 15 residues. Trimming took 1 base from V and 0 from J, leaving 8 bases between them. CDR3 bases: TGTGCCAGCAGCTTGTTGCGTGGCTCTGGAAACACCATATATTTT. This sequence encodes CASSLLRGSGNTIYF.

This clone has a handful of counts. The chain employs TRBV18 and TRBJ1-5; D possibly corresponds to TRBD1 (6 bases). The CDR3 extends over 14 amino acids. Trimming took off 10 bases at V and 7 bases at J, with 20 bases between the two ends. Germline V gives CDR1 KGHSH, CDR2 LQKENI. CDR3 nucleotide sequence: TGTGCCACACGGACGACAGGCCACCCCCAGCCCCAGCATTTT. Its protein is CATRTTGHPQPQHF.

This clone came up many times. The rearrangement uses TRBV5-4 and TRBJ2-2; 8 bases match TRBD1. The length of the CDR3 is 15 residues. J lost 5 bases, V lost 1 base, and 4 bases had no gene match. Germline V gives CDR1 SGHNT, CDR2 YYREEE (reference sequence). CDR3 loop: CASSLFDRGTGELFF. CDR3 nucleotides: TGTGCCAGCAGCTTGTTCGACAGGGGAACCGGGGAGCTGTTTTTT. The full variable domain, with the rest looked up from reference TRBV5-4 and TRBJ2-2, is ETGVTQSPTHLIKTRGQQVTLRCSSQSGHNTVSWYQQALGQGPQFIFQYYREEENGRGNFPPRFSGLQFPNYSSELNVNALELDDSALYLCASSLFDRGTGELFFGEGSRLTVL.

The chain joins TRBV9 to TRBJ1-1, with D unclear. V was trimmed by 2 bases and J by 1 base, leaving 6 bases between them. The CDR3 length is 13 residues. Per the germline V gene, CDR1 is SGDLS and CDR2 is YYNGEE. The CDR3 loop is CASSVSPNTEAFF. DNA for the CDR3: TGTGCCAGCAGCGTTAGCCCGAACACTGAAGCTTTCTTT.

The chain carries TRBV18 and TRBJ1-5, with D perhaps TRBD1 (6 bases). The V end was cut by 3 bases, the J end by 2 bases, with 11 bases between. The CDR3 runs to 15 residues. The germline gives CDR1 KGHSH, CDR2 LQKENI. CDR3: CASSPATGGNQPQHF. The CDR3 coding sequence is TGTGCCAGCTCACCGGCGACAGGAGGCAATCAGCCCCAGCATTTT.

V is TRBV6-2 or TRBV6-3 and J is TRBJ2-3, with 15 nucleotides matching TRBD2. With V trimmed by 0 bases and J by 1 base, 2 bases remained unmatched. Germline lookup yields CDR1 MNHEY and CDR2 SVGEGT. The length of the CDR3 is 18 residues. CDR3 sequence: CASSYSRTSGRGTDTQYF. CDR3 nucleotides: TGTGCCAGCAGTTACTCCCGGACTAGCGGGAGGGGCACAGATACGCAGTATTTT.

The chain uses TRBV3-1 (or the pseudogene TRBV3-2) and TRBJ2-5; D is possibly TRBD2 (5 bases). This CDR3 has 16 residues. The V gene's germline CDR1 is LGHDT and CDR2 YNNKEL (reference sequence). V shed 0 bases and J shed 7 bases, with 18 bases lying between them. The DNA for the CDR3 is TGTGCCAGCAGCCAAGAAATGAACCGGGAAGTAGGGACCCAGTACTTC. Protein sequence: CASSQEMNREVGTQYF.

The chain carries TRBV7-9 and TRBJ2-7; no firm D call. Trimming took off 4 bases at V and 2 bases at J, with 12 bases between the two ends. In germline, CDR1 is SEHNR, CDR2 FQNEAQ (reference sequence). The CDR3 runs to 14 residues. This CDR3 reads CASSSPVVAYEQYF. The CDR3 DNA sequence: TGTGCCAGCAGCTCCCCGGTAGTAGCCTACGAGCAGTACTTC.

V gene TRBV27 combines with J gene TRBJ2-5; no reliable D call. The CDR3 spans 14 residues. V was pared by 5 bases and J by 5 bases, with 15 bases between. Germline V gene data show CDR1 as MNHEY and CDR2 as SMNVEV (reference sequence). CDR3 protein: CASSELGGRETQYF. The CDR3, as DNA: TGTGCCAGCAGTGAACTCGGCGGCCGGGAGACCCAGTACTTC.

V gene TRBV2 combines with J gene TRBJ1-5; 9 bases fit TRBD1. With V trimmed by 5 bases and J by 7 bases, 3 bases remained unmatched. This CDR3 spans 13 amino acids. Germline values: CDR1 SNHLY, CDR2 FYNNEI. The CDR3: CASSRDRAQPQHF. CDR3 DNA sequence: TGTGCCAGCAGTCGGGACAGGGCCCAGCCCCAGCATTTT.

The chain joins TRBV6-4 to TRBJ2-1; unclear D gene. The V end was cut by 6 bases, the J end by 6 bases, with 12 bases between. The CDR3 extends over 13 amino acids. From germline, CDR1 is MRHNA and CDR2 SNTAGT. The CDR3 sequence: CASSVRVFNEQFF. DNA of the CDR3: TGTGCCAGCAGCGTTAGAGTTTTCAATGAGCAGTTCTTC.

The chain joins TRBV5-1 to TRBJ2-2; 7 bases line up with TRBD2. Germline V gene sequence: CDR1 SGHRS, CDR2 YFSETQ. The CDR3 consists of 15 residues. The ends lost 5 bases at V and 2 bases at J; junction bases unmatched: 6. CDR3 sequence (DNA): TGCGCCAGCAGGAGGGGCGGGGGAAACACCGGGGAGCTGTTTTTT. This translates into CASRRGGGNTGELFF.

The rearrangement uses TRBV7-6 and TRBJ2-7, with TRBD2 identical over 8 bases. Germline CDR1 and CDR2: SGHVS and FNYEAQ. The CDR3 sequence is 14 residues long. Losses at the gene ends were 5 bases for V and 3 bases for J; bases not matched to a gene: 6. In DNA, the CDR3 is TGTGCCAGCAGCGGCCGCACTAGCGGCTACGAGCAGTACTTC. Translation: CASSGRTSGYEQYF. Together with reference TRBV7-6 and TRBJ2-7, the CDR3 gives the full variable domain: GAGVSQSPRYKVTKRGQDVALRCDPISGHVSLYWYRQALGQGPEFLTYFNYEAQQDKSGLPNDRFSAERPEGSISTLTIQRTEQRDSAMYRCASSGRTSGYEQYFGPGTRLTVT.